The 26 T cell receptor beta chains reported below all come from one sample, sequenced in a study of blood T cell repertoires in COVID-19. The repertoire was sequenced with immunoSEQ multiplex PCR; TCRdb's copy has only in-frame clones and lacks some. The sample has about 260,000 clones; 75% to 90% are singletons. Sequencing input: PBMCs or T cells enriched from blood (not recorded which). These receptors all stem from a woman aged 18-29 years who had recovered from COVID-19.

The gene calls are TRBV28 and TRBJ1-3; 7 bases are a match to TRBD1. The CDR3 length is 15 residues. The V gene end was trimmed by 6 bases and the J gene end by 4 bases; junction bases not matched to a gene: 9. Germline V CDR1 and CDR2: MDHEN, SYDVKM. CDR3 in amino acids: CASRRKGADGNTIYF. CDR3 nucleotides: TGTGCCAGCAGGCGTAAGGGGGCGGACGGAAACACCATATATTTT.

The chain combines TRBV4-1 with TRBJ2-7, with unresolved D. This CDR3 has 14 residues. V was shortened by 1 base and J by 1 base, with 8 bases between the two germline ends. Germline CDR1 and CDR2: MGHRA and YSYEKL. The CDR3 protein is CASSQADTSYEQYF. The CDR3 DNA reads as TGCGCCAGCAGCCAAGCCGACACTTCCTACGAGCAGTACTTC.

The chain couples TRBV13 to TRBJ2-3, with D perhaps TRBD2 (6 bases). The CDR3 has 14 amino acids. Trimming removed 4 bases from V and 5 bases from J, with 13 bases in between. Looked up from germline, CDR1 is PRHDT and CDR2 is FYEKMQ (reference sequence). The CDR3 protein is CASSYGLGGDTQYF. The CDR3 DNA reads TGTGCCAGCAGCTATGGATTGGGGGGAGATACGCAGTATTTT.

The chain employs TRBV18 and TRBJ2-1, with 7 bases identical to TRBD2. Germline CDR1 and CDR2: KGHSH and LQKENI. The CDR3 is 19 residues long. The V and J ends lost 3 bases and 2 bases, in that order; junction bases with no gene match: 16. DNA of the CDR3: TGTGCCAGCTCACCTGCTGGACTAGGCGGGGGTCACGCCTACAATGAGCAGTTCTTC. Translation: CASSPAGLGGGHAYNEQFF.

This chain uses TRBV15 with TRBJ2-1, with 13 bases fitting TRBD2. J lost 7 bases, V lost 2 bases, and 2 bases had no gene match. The CDR3 contains 15 residues. Germline V gives CDR1 LNHNV, CDR2 YYDKDF (reference sequence). CDR3 sequence (DNA): TGTGCCACCAGCAGAACTAGCGGGGGGGCTAATGAGCAGTTCTTC. As protein: CATSRTSGGANEQFF.

The rearrangement uses TRBV28 and TRBJ1-2; unclear D gene. The CDR3 covers 12 residues. Trimming shortened V by 6 bases and J by 5 bases, and 10 bases separated the two germline ends. Germline values: CDR1 MDHEN, CDR2 SYDVKM. The CDR3 nucleotides are TGTGCCAGCAGGAACAGTCTATATGGCTACACCTTC. Its protein is CASRNSLYGYTF.

The chain combines TRBV15 with TRBJ1-2, with a weak D call TRBD1 (6 bases). The CDR3 length is 15 residues. Germline values: CDR1 LNHNV, CDR2 YYDKDF (reference sequence). V was clipped by 3 bases and J by 6 bases, with 17 bases between them. The CDR3, as DNA: TGTGCCACCAGCAGCTCCCTGGGGGGGGCGCATGGCTACACCTTC. Protein sequence: CATSSSLGGAHGYTF.

This chain links TRBV3-1 (or the pseudogene TRBV3-2) with TRBJ2-3; maybe TRBD1 (6 bases). The CDR3 runs 15 residues. Trimming removed 2 bases at V and 7 bases at J, with 16 bases between. Germline loops: CDR1 LGHDT, CDR2 YNNKEL (reference sequence). This CDR3 is CASSQTLATGYTQYF. DNA of the CDR3: TGTGCCAGCAGCCAAACCCTGGCGACAGGTTATACGCAGTATTTT.

This chain links TRBV6-1 with TRBJ2-1, with D uncertain. Germline V gene data show CDR1 as MNHNS and CDR2 as SASEGT. Trimming shortened V by 2 bases and J by 9 bases, and 14 bases separated the two germline ends. The CDR3 is 14 amino acids. CDR3 in DNA: TGTGCCAGCAGTGAACTCTCGAGGAATAGTGAGCAGTTCTTC. Protein: CASSELSRNSEQFF.

The chain recombines TRBV4-1 with TRBJ2-1, with D tentatively TRBD2 (7 bases). Germline V lookup: CDR1 MGHRA, CDR2 YSYEKL. This CDR3 has 14 residues. The ends were cut back, 0 bases at V and 10 bases at J, with 13 bases in the middle. Here the CDR3 reads CASSQEAGAYEQFF. DNA of the CDR3: TGCGCCAGCAGCCAAGAGGCGGGGGCATACGAGCAGTTCTTC.

This clone came up a few times. The chain employs TRBV5-4 and TRBJ1-5, with TRBD1 identical over 8 bases. Losses at the gene ends were 0 bases for V and 1 base for J; bases not matched to a gene: 0. CDR1 and CDR2 from the germline V gene are SGHNT and YYREEE (reference sequence). The CDR3 sequence is 15 residues long. CDR3 loop: CASSLGTGSNQPQHF. CDR3 bases: TGTGCCAGCAGCTTGGGGACAGGGAGCAATCAGCCCCAGCATTTT.

This chain uses TRBV2 with TRBJ1-5; 7 bases are a match to TRBD1. The CDR3 is 14 amino acids. CDR1 and CDR2 from the germline V gene are SNHLY and FYNNEI. With 8 bases clipped from V and 3 bases from J, the junction kept 7 bases outside the gene matches. The CDR3 region has the DNA TGTGCCAGCGAGGGGGCAGGGATCAATCAGCCCCAGCATTTT. Translation: CASEGAGINQPQHF.

This clone was counted a single time. The CDR3 bases are TGCAGCGTTGAGGGCATAAGATACAATGAGCAGTTCTTC. This gives the protein CSVEGIRYNEQFF. The chain employs TRBV29-1 and TRBJ2-1; unclear D gene. The CDR3 is 13 residues long. V lost 3 bases, J lost 4 bases, and 10 bases lay in between. CDR1 and CDR2 from the germline V gene are SQVTM and ANQGSEA.

The chain couples TRBV7-6 to TRBJ2-3, with D perhaps TRBD2 (6 bases). Germline-derived CDR1 and CDR2 are SGHVS and FNYEAQ. The CDR3 length is 15 residues. V was trimmed by 5 bases and J by 0 bases, leaving 12 bases between them. This CDR3 is CASSPSGTSTDTQYF. The CDR3 nucleotides read TGTGCCAGCAGCCCGTCAGGGACTAGCACAGATACGCAGTATTTT. Looking up the rest from reference TRBV7-6 and TRBJ2-3 gives the full variable domain: GAGVSQSPRYKVTKRGQDVALRCDPISGHVSLYWYRQALGQGPEFLTYFNYEAQQDKSGLPNDRFSAERPEGSISTLTIQRTEQRDSAMYRCASSPSGTSTDTQYFGPGTRLTVL.

This clone showed up just once. The chain carries TRBV5-5 and TRBJ2-2, with TRBD2 as a possible D gene (7 bases). CDR3 length: 15 residues. CDR1 is SGHKS and CDR2 is YYEKEE in the germline V gene (reference sequence). V dropped 0 bases and J dropped 5 bases, with 11 bases sitting between them. This chain's CDR3 is CASSLVQGGTGELFF. In DNA form, the CDR3 reads TGTGCCAGCAGCTTGGTACAGGGAGGGACCGGGGAGCTGTTTTTT.

The chain recombines TRBV12-3 or TRBV12-4 with TRBJ1-1; TRBD1 might be the D (5 bases). The CDR3 totals 13 residues. V was trimmed by 6 bases and J by 5 bases, leaving 13 bases between them. CDR3 bases: TGTGCCAGCAGGCAGGGCGGGGGGACTGAAGCTTTCTTT. Its protein product is CASRQGGGTEAFF.

The chain uses TRBV11-1 and TRBJ1-2, with D perhaps matching TRBD1 (5 bases). CDR1 is SGHAT, CDR2 FQDESV, per germline (reference sequence). The CDR3 runs to 14 residues. V was cut by 3 bases and J by 3 bases, with 11 bases left in between. CDR3 nucleotides: TGTGCCAGCAGCTTCGGTTTAGGGGACTATGGCTACACCTTC. Amino acid sequence: CASSFGLGDYGYTF.

The chain combines TRBV29-1 with TRBJ1-6; D ambiguous. Per germline, CDR1 SQVTM and CDR2 ANQGSEA. Trimming took 6 bases from V and 5 from J, leaving 14 bases between them. The CDR3 length is 14 residues. As DNA, the CDR3 is TGCAGCGTCTATACAGTTGCAAATAATTCACCCCTCCACTTT. Translation gives CSVYTVANNSPLHF. Supplemented by reference TRBV29-1 and TRBJ1-6, the full variable domain reads SAVISQKPSRDICQRGTSLTIQCQVDSQVTMMFWYRQQPGQSLTLIATANQGSEATYESGFVIDKFPISRPNLTFSTLTVSNMSPEDSSIYLCSVYTVANNSPLHFGNGTRLTVT.

The CDR3 reads CASSLTEQGNTEAFF. The CDR3 DNA reads as TGTGCCAGCAGTTTAACCGAACAGGGGAACACTGAAGCTTTCTTT. The V call is TRBV28, the J call TRBJ1-1, with a tentative D call TRBD1 (6 bases). Deletions cut 2 bases from V and 1 base from J, with 11 bases between. This CDR3 region has 15 residues. CDR1 is MDHEN and CDR2 is SYDVKM in the germline V gene.

The J gene is TRBJ1-2, the V gene TRBV29-1; D possibly corresponds to TRBD1 (6 bases). CDR3 length: 14 residues. Trimming left V 4 bases short and J 2 bases short, with 14 bases between. Germline V gene lookup returns CDR1 SQVTM and CDR2 ANQGSEA. CDR3 DNA: TGCAGCGTTGTGTCAGGGGATGCCAACTATGGCTACACCTTC. Translation gives CSVVSGDANYGYTF.

The chain carries TRBV14 and TRBJ1-2, with D possibly matching TRBD1 (6 bases). The V end was cut by 1 base, the J end by 4 bases, with 13 bases between. The CDR3 spans 15 residues. Germline CDR1 SGHDN, CDR2 FVKESK. The CDR3 DNA is TGTGCCAGCAGCCAAGGGAGAGGGGGAGCCTATGGCTACACCTTC. It translates to CASSQGRGGAYGYTF.

Only a few counts were recorded for this clone. This sequence joins TRBV5-1 and TRBJ2-1; 9 nucleotides line up with TRBD2. CDR3 length: 16 amino acids. Germline V lookup: CDR1 SGHRS, CDR2 YFSETQ. V trimming: 0 bases; J trimming: 5 bases; junction bases outside the gene matches: 6. As DNA, the CDR3 is TGCGCCAGCAGCTTGGTGGCGGGGGGGGCGAACAATGAGCAGTTCTTC. This sequence encodes CASSLVAGGANNEQFF. The complete variable domain, with remaining parts taken from reference TRBV5-1 and TRBJ2-1, reads KAGVTQTPRYLIKTRGQQVTLSCSPISGHRSVSWYQQTPGQGLQFLFEYFSETQRNKGNFPGRFSGRQFSNSRSEMNVSTLELGDSALYLCASSLVAGGANNEQFFGPGTRLTVL.

This clone came up once. The chain couples TRBV6-4 to TRBJ2-1; possibly TRBD2 for D (5 bases). The CDR3 spans 14 residues. From germline, CDR1 is MRHNA and CDR2 SNTAGT. V shed 4 bases and J shed 8 bases, with 15 bases lying between them. As DNA, the CDR3 is TGTGCCAGCAGTGCGAGGGTAGATGTGGATGAGCAGTTCTTC. This translates into CASSARVDVDEQFF.

The rearrangement joins TRBV10-3 to TRBJ1-2, with 7 positions matching TRBD1. The CDR3 contains 13 residues. Unmatched junction bases numbered 3, after V lost 6 bases and J lost 2 bases. Germline CDR1 reads ENHRY; CDR2 reads SYGVKD. This CDR3 reads CAIRGTENYGYTF. CDR3 in DNA: TGTGCCATCAGGGGGACAGAAAACTATGGCTACACCTTC.

This rearrangement joins TRBV24-1 to TRBJ1-2; D unresolved. The CDR3 runs to 11 residues. Trimming stripped 1 base from V and 8 bases from J, with 4 bases between. Germline lookup yields CDR1 KGHDR and CDR2 SFDVKD. CDR3: CATSDFRGYTF. In nucleotides, the CDR3 is TGTGCCACCAGTGATTTTCGGGGCTACACCTTC.

The rearrangement uses TRBV28 and TRBJ1-4; TRBD1 matches 7 bases. Per the germline V gene, CDR1 is MDHEN and CDR2 is SYDVKM. The length of the CDR3 is 14 residues. Trimming cost V 4 bases and J 6 bases; bases outside gene matches: 5. CDR3 residues: CASSYQGGDEKLFF. The CDR3 DNA sequence: TGTGCCAGCAGTTACCAGGGGGGAGATGAAAAACTGTTTTTT.